The 24 T cell receptor beta chains in this list originate from one sample, sequenced in a study of blood T cell repertoires in COVID-19. Repertoires were generated with immunoSEQ multiplex PCR, while TCRdb's copy carries only in-frame clones and drops some. Of approximately 300,000 clones detected, about 92% appear once; the ten largest clones hold about 18%. The sequenced sample was PBMCs or T cells enriched from blood (not recorded which). The receptors were gathered from a woman younger than 45 who had recovered from COVID-19.

The chain couples TRBV11-2 to TRBJ1-1; 7 bases align to TRBD1. The CDR3 is made up of 17 amino acids. Germline V gene sequence: CDR1 SGHAT, CDR2 FQNNGV. The junction had 16 bases not matched to a gene; V was cut back by 5 bases and J by 4 bases. CDR3 coding DNA: TGTGCCAGCAGCAATTATGGTAGCGGGACAGTGGGCACTGAAGCTTTCTTT. Residues: CASSNYGSGTVGTEAFF.

This rearrangement joins TRBV5-5 to TRBJ1-1; D is perhaps TRBD1 (6 bases). Germline assignment: CDR1 SGHKS and CDR2 YYEKEE (reference sequence). This CDR3 spans 14 amino acids. Between the trimmed V and J ends, which lost 3 bases and 1 base, there was a span of 10 bases. The CDR3 here is CASSSGQPNTEAFF. DNA for the CDR3: TGTGCCAGCAGCTCAGGACAGCCGAACACTGAAGCTTTCTTT.

The chain couples TRBV20-1 to TRBJ1-4; D gene uncertain. This CDR3 is built from 11 residues. The germline gives CDR1 DFQATT, CDR2 SNEGSKA (reference sequence). The V end was cut by 7 bases, the J end by 8 bases, with 11 bases between. Written as DNA, the CDR3 is TGCAGTGGAGGGTTTGGGGAAAAACTGTTTTTT. This gives the protein CSGGFGEKLFF.

The chain has TRBV11-3 and TRBJ2-1; 7 bases align to TRBD2. This CDR3 region has 15 residues. After removal of 3 bases from V and 2 bases from J, the junction contained 4 bases not matched to a gene. Germline V gene sequence: CDR1 SGHNT, CDR2 YENEEA. CDR3 loop: CASSFRDYTYNEQFF. The CDR3 bases are TGTGCCAGCAGCTTCCGGGACTATACCTACAATGAGCAGTTCTTC. Complete variable domain (other parts from reference TRBV11-3 and TRBJ2-1): EAGVVQSPRYKIIEKKQPVAFWCNPISGHNTLYWYLQNLGQGPELLIRYENEEAVDDSQLPKDRFSAERLKGVDSTLKIQPAELGDSAVYLCASSFRDYTYNEQFFGPGTRLTVL.

This clone was seen a single time. The chain uses TRBV7-2 and TRBJ2-1, with 9 bases lining up with TRBD2. V gave up 7 bases and J gave up 5 bases; unmatched junction bases: 9. The germline gives CDR1 SGHTA, CDR2 FQGNSA. The CDR3 loop spans 15 amino acids. CDR3 sequence reads: CASTQSAGGHNEQFF. The CDR3 coding sequence is TGTGCCAGCACCCAGTCAGCGGGGGGCCACAATGAGCAGTTCTTC.

The chain carries TRBV24-1 and TRBJ2-2; TRBD2 aligns across 14 bases. The length of the CDR3 is 17 residues. Germline CDR1 reads KGHDR; CDR2 reads SFDVKD. V shed 4 bases, J shed 6 bases, and the junction held 6 bases outside the gene matches. CDR3 loop: CATSELGTSGRAGELFF. CDR3 DNA sequence: TGTGCCACCAGTGAACTCGGGACTAGCGGGAGAGCCGGGGAGCTGTTTTTT.

This CDR3 is CASSHRDRGQPQHF. CDR3 nucleotide sequence: TGTGCCAGCAGCCATAGGGACAGGGGACAGCCCCAGCATTTT. The chain is built from TRBV7-8 and TRBJ1-5, with 10 positions matching TRBD1. V shed 5 bases and J 7 bases; nucleotides not matched to a gene: 5. Germline assignment: CDR1 SGHVS and CDR2 FQNEAQ. This CDR3 comprises 14 residues. The full variable domain, rest sourced from reference TRBV7-8 and TRBJ1-5, is GAGVSQSPRYKVAKRGQDVALRCDPISGHVSLFWYQQALGQGPEFLTYFQNEAQLDKSGLPSDRFFAERPEGSVSTLKIQRTQQEDSAVYLCASSHRDRGQPQHFGDGTRLSIL.

J is TRBJ2-5 and V is TRBV4-1; 11 positions agree with TRBD2. The V segment lost 3 bases and the J segment 6 bases; nucleotides outside the gene matches: 9. Germline V CDR1 and CDR2: MGHRA, YSYEKL. The CDR3 runs 16 residues. The CDR3 spells CASSHSGGASSKTQYF. The CDR3 DNA sequence: TGCGCCAGCAGCCATAGCGGGGGGGCGTCGTCGAAGACCCAGTACTTC.

The rearrangement links TRBV6-5 to TRBJ2-6; no firm D call. CDR3 length: 16 residues. The ends were cut back, 4 bases at V and 2 bases at J, with 12 bases in the middle. In germline, CDR1 is MNHEY, CDR2 SVGAGI. The CDR3 spells CASSSTLLAGANVLTF. As DNA, the CDR3 is TGTGCCAGCAGTTCCACTTTGTTGGCTGGGGCCAACGTCCTGACTTTC.

The rearrangement uses TRBV6-1 and TRBJ2-1; D perhaps matches TRBD1 (5 bases). The CDR3 loop spans 16 amino acids. Looked up from germline, CDR1 is MNHNS and CDR2 is SASEGT. Trimming removed 4 bases at V and 4 bases at J, with 17 bases between. The CDR3 DNA sequence: TGTGCCAGCAGTGTTCGGGCGACGACAGTTTACAATGAGCAGTTCTTC. Protein sequence: CASSVRATTVYNEQFF.

The rearrangement links TRBV5-8 to TRBJ2-1; possibly TRBD2 for D (5 bases). The CDR3 runs 14 residues. From germline, CDR1 is SGHTS and CDR2 YDEGEE. Between the trimmed V and J ends, which lost 1 base and 4 bases, there was a span of 9 bases. The CDR3 nucleotides are TGTGCCAGCAGCTTGTCGGGATTTTACAATGAGCAGTTCTTC. Translated, it gives CASSLSGFYNEQFF.

To note about this clone: The same CDR3 arises from other DNA sequences in this sample as well. The chain employs TRBV11-2 and TRBJ1-1; TRBD1 is a possible D gene (6 bases). CDR1 is SGHAT, CDR2 FQNNGV, per germline. The CDR3 totals 13 residues. V dropped 1 base and J dropped 8 bases, with 11 bases sitting between them. The CDR3 is CASSLGTGREAFF. CDR3 in DNA: TGTGCCAGCAGCTTAGGAACAGGGCGGGAAGCTTTCTTT.

The genes are TRBV19 and TRBJ2-1; 15 nucleotides match TRBD2. Trimming at V came to 4 bases and at J to 1 base, leaving 2 bases not matched to a gene. Per germline, CDR1 LNHDA and CDR2 SQIVND (reference sequence). This CDR3 has 17 residues. In nucleotides, the CDR3 is TGTGCCAGTAGTACGGGACTAGCGGGAGGATCCTACAATGAGCAGTTCTTC. Translated, it gives CASSTGLAGGSYNEQFF.

The chain combines TRBV11-1 with TRBJ2-7; 7 bases match TRBD1. The J segment lost 6 bases and the V segment lost 5 bases, leaving 4 bases of the junction unmatched. This CDR3 contains 12 residues. Germline V gene sequence: CDR1 SGHAT, CDR2 FQDESV (reference sequence). The DNA for the CDR3 is TGTGCCAGCAGCCTACAGGGGACCGAGCAGTACTTC. This gives the protein CASSLQGTEQYF. The full variable domain, completed using reference TRBV11-1 and TRBJ2-7, is EAEVAQSPRYKITEKSQAVAFWCDPISGHATLYWYRQILGQGPELLVQFQDESVVDDSQLPKDRFSAERLKGVDSTLKIQPAELGDSAMYLCASSLQGTEQYFGPGTRLTVT.

The rearrangement links TRBV19 to TRBJ1-6; 9 positions match TRBD1. Unmatched junction bases numbered 2, after V lost 7 bases and J lost 7 bases. Germline CDR1 LNHDA, CDR2 SQIVND (reference sequence). CDR3 length: 13 residues. The CDR3, as DNA: TGTGCCAGTATGGGGACAGGGAATTCACCCCTCCACTTT. Its translation: CASMGTGNSPLHF.

The chain combines TRBV9 with TRBJ2-7; TRBD2 matches 15 bases. The CDR3 is 17 amino acids. The V gene end was trimmed by 3 bases and the J gene end by 4 bases; junction bases not matched to a gene: 8. The germline V gene has CDR1 SGDLS and CDR2 YYNGEE. CDR3 nucleotide sequence: TGTGCCAGCAGCGCGGGACTAGCGGGAGGTAGTTCGTACGAGCAGTACTTC. Protein product: CASSAGLAGGSSYEQYF.

V is TRBV5-1 and J is TRBJ2-1; weak D call: TRBD1 (6 bases). V dropped 3 bases and J dropped 5 bases, with 18 bases sitting between them. CDR1 and CDR2 (germline): SGHRS, YFSETQ. The CDR3 covers 16 residues. DNA of the CDR3: TGCGCCAGCAGCTGGGGGACACCCCGGCGGGACAATGAGCAGTTCTTC. It encodes CASSWGTPRRDNEQFF.

This clone was counted once. J is TRBJ2-1 and V is TRBV4-2; 9 bases agree with TRBD2. Trimming cost V 1 base and J 10 bases; bases outside gene matches: 14. Germline CDR1 is LGHNA and CDR2 is YNFKEQ. This CDR3 has 17 residues. CDR3 coding DNA: TGTGCCAGCAGCCAAGCCTTTCCGGGACTAGCATCAGAAGAGCAGTTCTTC. Translated, it gives CASSQAFPGLASEEQFF.

V and J are TRBV28 and TRBJ1-4, with unresolved D. V lost 6 bases to trimming and J lost 8 bases, with 13 bases between them. CDR3 length: 13 amino acids. Per the germline V gene, CDR1 is MDHEN and CDR2 is SYDVKM. The CDR3 protein is CASRETDPEKLFF. In DNA form, the CDR3 reads TGTGCCAGCAGAGAAACAGATCCCGAAAAACTGTTTTTT.

The chain joins TRBV2 to TRBJ1-4, with 8 bases that match TRBD1. The ends lost 7 bases at V and 3 bases at J; junction bases unmatched: 4. Germline CDR1 reads SNHLY; CDR2 reads FYNNEI. The CDR3 is 14 residues long. The CDR3 DNA reads TGTGCCAGCAACACGGACAGGGCTAATGAAAAACTGTTTTTT. Protein product: CASNTDRANEKLFF.

The J gene is TRBJ2-1, the V gene TRBV4-2; 11 bases are a match to TRBD1. V gave up 4 bases and J gave up 9 bases; unmatched junction bases: 11. CDR1 and CDR2 from the germline V gene are LGHNA and YNFKEQ. The CDR3 is 16 residues long. This CDR3 is CASSPGQGAYASEQFF. CDR3 nucleotide sequence: TGTGCCAGCAGCCCAGGACAGGGGGCTTACGCGAGTGAGCAGTTCTTC.

This sequence joins TRBV4-3 and TRBJ2-1; tentative D call: TRBD2 (6 bases). Per germline, CDR1 LGHNA and CDR2 YSLEER. CDR3 length: 16 amino acids. The V end was cut by 0 bases, the J end by 4 bases, with 13 bases between. DNA of the CDR3: TGCGCCAGCAGCCAAGAGGGGGGACGAGAGTACAATGAGCAGTTCTTC. Protein sequence: CASSQEGGREYNEQFF.

The chain joins TRBV19 to TRBJ1-2, with a tentative D call TRBD1 (5 bases). Germline CDR1 is LNHDA and CDR2 is SQIVND (reference sequence). This CDR3 comprises 16 residues. Deletions cut 5 bases from V and 6 bases from J, with 22 bases between. The CDR3 reads CASSLELPGLTNGYTF. CDR3 DNA sequence: TGTGCCAGTAGTTTGGAGTTACCGGGACTTACGAATGGCTACACCTTC.

The chain employs TRBV28 and TRBJ1-1; 7 positions agree with TRBD1. From germline, CDR1 is MDHEN and CDR2 SYDVKM. CDR3 length equals 14 residues. The V and J ends lost 1 base and 8 bases, in that order; junction bases with no gene match: 7. The CDR3 bases are TGTGCCAGCAGTTTATATAGACAGGGTTCGGAAGCTTTCTTT. Its protein is CASSLYRQGSEAFF. The full variable domain, its missing parts supplied by reference TRBV28 and TRBJ1-1, is DVKVTQSSRYLVKRTGEKVFLECVQDMDHENMFWYRQDPGLGLRLIYFSYDVKMKEKGDIPEGYSVSREKKERFSLILESASTNQTSMYLCASSLYRQGSEAFFGQGTRLTVV.